Listed below are T cell receptor beta chains from one sample, sequenced in a study of shared clonotypes between healthy human individuals. Repertoires were generated with immunoSEQ multiplex PCR, while TCRdb's copy carries only in-frame clones and drops some. The sample lists some 2,100,000 clones; roughly 95% were seen once. The sample consisted of naive CD4+ T cells sorted from blood. Receptors were obtained from a young man in good health. Each CDR3 is given with its conserved first and last residue. D genes are given only for firm matches. Rows may omit the clone size; those that give it use once, few, many or a size class.

CASSPTTGLNTEAFF | TGCGCCAGCAGCCCGACGACAGGTCTGAACACTGAAGCTTTCTTT | TRBV5-1 | . | TRBJ1-1 | once
CASSASYEQYF | TGTGCCAGCTCCGCATCCTACGAGCAGTACTTC | TRBV18 | . | TRBJ2-7 | .
CARSFYRALNYGYTF | TGTGCCAGAAGCTTTTACAGGGCGTTAAACTATGGCTACACCTTC | TRBV7-5 | . | TRBJ1-2 | .
CAISGGGTEAFF | TGTGCCATCAGTGGTGGCGGCACTGAAGCTTTCTTT | TRBV10-3 | . | TRBJ1-1 | .
CAISDFGHRVGSYEQYF | TGTGCCATCAGTGACTTCGGCCACAGGGTAGGTTCCTACGAGCAGTACTTC | TRBV10-3 | . | TRBJ2-7 | .
CASRRLLRDPLYEQYF | TGTGCCAGCAGGCGCTTACTTCGGGACCCCCTCTACGAGCAGTACTTC | TRBV2 | . | TRBJ2-7 | .
CASSLRGGSDGYTF | TGTGCCAGCAGTTTACGAGGGGGATCGGATGGCTACACCTTC | TRBV27 | . | TRBJ1-2 | .
CASSSGQGGSNEKLFF | TGCGCCAGCAGCTCCGGACAGGGGGGATCTAATGAAAAACTGTTTTTT | TRBV5-1 | TRBD1 | TRBJ1-4 | .
CASSLAGGTGYEQYF | TGCGCCAGCAGCTTGGCCGGGGGGACAGGGTACGAGCAGTACTTC | TRBV5-1 | TRBD1 | TRBJ2-7 | once
CATQGSGELFF | TGTGCCACACAGGGTTCCGGGGAGCTGTTTTTT | TRBV10-3 | . | TRBJ2-2 | .
CASSLAQLYDFEQFF | TGTGCCAGCAGCTTAGCCCAACTTTATGATTTTGAGCAGTTCTTC | TRBV7-6 | . | TRBJ2-1 | .
CASSLGELGRRETQYF | TGTGCCAGCAGCTTAGGGGAACTGGGACGACGGGAGACCCAGTACTTC | TRBV11-3 | . | TRBJ2-5 | .
CASKGVYSNQPQHF | TGTGCCAGCAAGGGGGTTTATAGCAATCAGCCCCAGCATTTT | TRBV2 | . | TRBJ1-5 | .
CASKQGAGGYTF | TGTGCCTCTAAACAGGGGGCTGGAGGCTACACCTTC | TRBV30 | TRBD1 | TRBJ1-2 | .